This TCR beta chain came from a study of T cells after posttransplantation cyclophosphamide. The CDR3 covers 13 residues. Unmatched junction bases numbered 7, after V lost 4 bases and J lost 10 bases. From germline, CDR1 is SEHNR and CDR2 FQNEAQ (reference sequence). Overall study results and limits: Recipient CMV seropositivity and CMV reactivation strongly tracked TRB clonality. Blood and skin or GI T cell repertoires showed limited TRB overlap. Donor-recipient repertoire similarity was low at 1-2 months, rising over year one.

The protocol was immunoSEQ multiplex PCR, while the TCRdb copy is restricted to in-frame clones and leaves out a portion. The sample contains 7,000 to 9,000 clones, none of them singletons. Busulfan-fludarabine conditioning, marrow transplant, and cyclophosphamide on days +3 and +4 were administered. This clone was detected many times. Its antigen is currently unknown. The J gene is TRBJ1-1, the V gene TRBV7-9, with 9 positions matching TRBD1. The origin of this receptor is a male patient between 18 and 35 years old who received an allogeneic stem cell transplant from an unrelated donor, was CMV-positive, and had acute and chronic GVHD. Part of the T cells may come from the graft donor. Specimen: PBMCs, collected after allogeneic stem cell transplant with posttransplant cyclophosphamide. CDR3 bases: TGTGCCAGCAGCTCGGACAGGGGTTTGGCAGCTTTCTTT. Amino acids: CASSSDRGLAAFF. The whole variable domain, remainder taken from reference TRBV7-9 and TRBJ1-1, is DTGVSQNPRHKITKRGQNVTFRCDPISEHNRLYWYRQTLGQGPEFLTYFQNEAQLEKSRLLSDRFSAERPKGSFSTLEIQRTEQGDSAMYLCASSSDRGLAAFFGQGTRLTVV.